One sample yielded the 31 T cell receptor beta chains listed below, sequenced in a study of metastatic and nonmetastatic thyroid tumors. TCRdb called clones again from the PCR reads with MiXCR. The table includes 50,000 or so clones, roughly 18% detected once. All patients were untreated before thyroid surgery. The material sequenced was blood. Receptor source: a female donor with papillary thyroid cancer or a benign thyroid nodule (not recorded which). Some clones in this sample may be carry-over from other donors' samples.

In this sample, this clone turned up many times. J is TRBJ2-3 and V is TRBV7-9, with unresolved D. Germline V lookup: CDR1 SEHNR, CDR2 FQNEAQ (reference sequence). This CDR3 is built from 12 residues. The ends were cut back, 4 bases at V and 7 bases at J, with 9 bases in the middle. CDR3 in amino acids: CASSSTPNTQYF. CDR3 in DNA: TGTGCCAGCAGCTCGACCCCCAATACGCAGTATTTT.

This clone was seen repeatedly, ten times or more. This chain links TRBV24-1 with TRBJ2-1, with 15 bases identical to TRBD2. Per the germline V gene, CDR1 is KGHDR and CDR2 is SFDVKD. CDR3 size: 17 residues. V shed 2 bases, J shed 9 bases, and the junction held 7 bases outside the gene matches. The CDR3 loop is CATSDSPGTSGRREQFF. CDR3 nucleotide sequence: TGTGCCACCAGTGATTCTCCCGGGACTAGCGGGAGGCGTGAGCAGTTCTTC.

This clone occurred many times. The chain combines TRBV28 with TRBJ2-7; D is tentatively TRBD1 or TRBD2 (6 bases each). Trimming cost V 9 bases and J 0 bases, with 12 bases left between them. CDR1 MDHEN and CDR2 SYDVKM come from the germline V gene. The CDR3 sequence is 13 residues long. The CDR3 here is CARSKGGSYEQYF. CDR3 nucleotide sequence: TGTGCCAGGTCGAAGGGGGGCTCCTACGAGCAGTACTTC.

This clone showed up many times. The rearrangement links TRBV19 to TRBJ1-1; D is unresolved. V was trimmed by 4 bases and J by 3 bases, leaving 9 bases between them. The CDR3 runs to 13 residues. Per germline, CDR1 LNHDA and CDR2 SQIVND (reference sequence). CDR3 sequence (DNA): TGTGCCAGTAGTAAGGAACGCGACACTGAAGCTTTCTTT. Residues: CASSKERDTEAFF.

This clone was seen ten or more times. The V and J genes are TRBV6-1 and TRBJ2-1; a weak D match, TRBD2 (7 bases). The V gene lost 5 bases and the J gene lost 9 bases, with 14 bases spanning the gap. The CDR3 sequence is 13 residues long. Germline loops: CDR1 MNHNS, CDR2 SASEGT. The DNA for the CDR3 is TGTGCCAGCAGTTCCATAGGGGGGGCTGAGCAGTTCTTC. Its translation is CASSSIGGAEQFF.

This clone was detected only once. The chain couples TRBV20-1 to TRBJ2-3; 7 nucleotides align to TRBD2. The CDR3 runs 13 residues. Trimming took 7 bases from V and 5 from J; bases not matched to a gene: 9. Germline V lookup: CDR1 DFQATT, CDR2 SNEGSKA (reference sequence). CDR3 sequence: CSEGGPGEDTQYF. Written as DNA, the CDR3 is TGCAGTGAGGGAGGGCCCGGAGAAGATACGCAGTATTTT.

This clone was found many times. The chain has TRBV28 and TRBJ2-1; TRBD2 matches 7 bases. The V and J ends lost 6 bases and 9 bases, in that order; junction bases with no gene match: 14. CDR3 length: 15 amino acids. Germline CDR1 reads MDHEN; CDR2 reads SYDVKM. CDR3 DNA sequence: TGTGCCAGCAGCGGAACAGCGGGAATTGGGAGTGAGCAGTTCTTC. Protein: CASSGTAGIGSEQFF. The entire variable domain, with the rest obtained from reference TRBV28 and TRBJ2-1, is as follows: DVKVTQSSRYLVKRTGEKVFLECVQDMDHENMFWYRQDPGLGLRLIYFSYDVKMKEKGDIPEGYSVSREKKERFSLILESASTNQTSMYLCASSGTAGIGSEQFFGPGTRLTVL.

This clone was seen many times. In DNA form, the CDR3 reads TGTGCCAGTAAGTATAGAGGAGACACCTTTAGCAATCAGCCCCAGCATTTT. This encodes CASKYRGDTFSNQPQHF. The chain links TRBV19 to TRBJ1-5; the D is unclear. The length of the CDR3 is 17 residues. V lost 7 bases and J 0 bases, leaving 19 bases between the germline ends. Germline loops: CDR1 LNHDA, CDR2 SQIVND (reference sequence).

This clone occurred many times. The chain is built from TRBV14 and TRBJ2-5; 7 nucleotides match TRBD1. The CDR3 length is 15 residues. With 3 bases clipped from V and 5 bases from J, the junction kept 9 bases outside the gene matches. The germline CDR1 and CDR2 sequences are SGHDN and FVKESK. The chain's CDR3 is CASSQEPGQWETQYF. CDR3 DNA sequence: TGTGCCAGCAGCCAGGAACCGGGACAGTGGGAGACCCAGTACTTC.

This clone was counted many times. V and J are TRBV29-1 and TRBJ2-3; 14 bases are a match to TRBD2. This CDR3 is 15 amino acids long. Germline V gene data show CDR1 as SQVTM and CDR2 as ANQGSEA. V lost 8 bases and J lost 6; bases outside the gene matches: 10. The DNA for the CDR3 is TGCAGCTCTTTTCCGGGACTAGCGGGAGTGGATACGCAGTATTTT. This translates into CSSFPGLAGVDTQYF.

This clone was counted only a few times. The chain carries TRBV6-5 and TRBJ2-2; D is unclear. V was trimmed by 3 bases and J by 5 bases, leaving 4 bases between them. CDR3 length: 12 amino acids. Germline values: CDR1 MNHEY, CDR2 SVGAGI. DNA for the CDR3: TGTGCCAGCAGTTATCGGACCGGGGAGCTGTTTTTT. This translates into CASSYRTGELFF.

Many counts were recorded for this clone. The chain links TRBV10-3 to TRBJ1-1, with a tentative D call TRBD1 (5 bases). Trimming shortened V by 4 bases and J by 3 bases, and 15 bases separated the two germline ends. The length of the CDR3 is 15 residues. In germline, CDR1 is ENHRY, CDR2 SYGVKD. The CDR3 region is CAISAGPGEDTEAFF. In DNA, the CDR3 is TGTGCCATCAGTGCGGGGCCAGGAGAAGACACTGAAGCTTTCTTT.

This clone was found many times. This sequence joins TRBV30 and TRBJ1-6; unclear D gene. Between the trimmed V and J ends, which lost 2 bases and 1 base, there was a span of 9 bases. The germline CDR1 and CDR2 sequences are GTSNPN and SVGIG (reference sequence). The CDR3 is 15 amino acids. CDR3 protein: CAWSLGESYNSPLHF. The CDR3 DNA reads as TGTGCCTGGAGTCTTGGCGAGTCCTATAATTCACCCCTCCACTTT.

This clone appeared a few times. CDR3 amino acids: CAISVRHTAPSYEQYF. The CDR3 DNA follows: TGTGCCATCAGTGTGAGGCATACAGCTCCATCCTACGAGCAGTACTTC. The chain carries TRBV10-3 and TRBJ2-7, with D unclear. Germline V gene lookup returns CDR1 ENHRY and CDR2 SYGVKD. The CDR3 sequence is 16 residues long. The V end was cut by 4 bases, the J end by 1 base, with 17 bases between.

About this clone: A single base separates this from a much larger clone, so it may be a read error. V is TRBV7-2 and J is TRBJ2-4; 8 bases map to TRBD2. The junction had 12 bases not matched to a gene; V was cut back by 4 bases and J by 7 bases. Germline V lookup: CDR1 SGHTA, CDR2 FQGNSA. The CDR3 has 16 amino acids. The CDR3 nucleotides are TGTGCCAGCAGCTATTGCGCCACTAGCGGAGGGAACATTCAGTACTTC. Translation: CASSYCATSGGNIQYF.

This clone was counted a few times. Being one base from a much bigger clone, this may be a read error. This rearrangement joins TRBV9 to TRBJ1-1; D perhaps matches TRBD1 (6 bases). Trimming took 0 bases from V and 9 from J, leaving 15 bases between them. The CDR3 sequence is 14 residues long. Germline V lookup: CDR1 SGDLS, CDR2 YYNGEE. CDR3 in DNA: TGTGCCAGCAGCGTAGACAGGGTATCACGGAAAGCTTTCTTT. Encoded protein: CASSVDRVSRKAFF.

This clone has at least ten counts. V gene TRBV3-1 combines with J gene TRBJ2-1; D is perhaps TRBD1 or TRBD2 (5 bases each). Germline V gene sequence: CDR1 LGHDT, CDR2 YNNKEL (reference sequence). The CDR3 extends over 14 amino acids. Trimming shortened V by 5 bases and J by 2 bases, and 10 bases separated the two germline ends. The CDR3 bases are TGTGCCAGCAGCTTGGGGGTAACCTACAATGAGCAGTTCTTC. It codes for CASSLGVTYNEQFF.

Ten or more counts support this clone. V and J are TRBV5-4 and TRBJ2-1; D ambiguous. CDR3 length equals 14 residues. CDR1 is SGHNT, CDR2 YYREEE, per germline (reference sequence). V lost 0 bases, J lost 0 bases, and 4 bases lay in between. The CDR3 reads CASSLESSYNEQFF. As DNA, the CDR3 is TGTGCCAGCAGCTTGGAGAGCTCCTACAATGAGCAGTTCTTC.

V and J are TRBV7-8 and TRBJ2-7; no definite D call. This CDR3 has 14 amino acids. The germline CDR1 and CDR2 sequences are SGHVS and FQNEAQ. The CDR3 sequence: CVISPTTLGYEQYF. The DNA of the CDR3 is TGTGTCATCAGCCCGACGACCCTAGGGTACGAGCAGTACTTC.

This clone came up once. The chain joins TRBV7-9 to TRBJ1-2, with D unresolved. Germline loops: CDR1 SEHNR, CDR2 FQNEAQ (reference sequence). CDR3 length: 14 amino acids. V was clipped by 1 base and J by 5 bases, with 11 bases between them. CDR3 sequence reads: CASSLGCSLYGYTF. The CDR3 DNA reads as TGTGCCAGCAGCTTAGGGTGTTCCCTTTATGGCTACACCTTC. The complete variable domain, with remaining parts taken from reference TRBV7-9 and TRBJ1-2, reads DTGVSQNPRHKITKRGQNVTFRCDPISEHNRLYWYRQTLGQGPEFLTYFQNEAQLEKSRLLSDRFSAERPKGSFSTLEIQRTEQGDSAMYLCASSLGCSLYGYTFGSGTRLTVV.

The table lists this clone with many counts. The gene calls are TRBV2 and TRBJ2-1; 12 bases fit TRBD2. The CDR3 totals 21 residues. Germline V gives CDR1 SNHLY, CDR2 FYNNEI. Trimming cost V 3 bases and J 7 bases; bases outside gene matches: 22. The CDR3 region is CASSDPTVLAGGPLNANEQFF. CDR3 DNA: TGTGCCAGCAGTGACCCAACAGTCCTAGCGGGAGGGCCCCTAAACGCTAATGAGCAGTTCTTC.

Points on this clone: This clone may be a read error of a much larger clone one base away. The chain combines TRBV11-1 with TRBJ1-1; 12 bases are shared with TRBD1. J was trimmed by 1 base and V by 7 bases; bases with no gene match: 7. The CDR3 is made up of 16 amino acids. Germline V gives CDR1 SGHAT, CDR2 FQDESV (reference sequence). The CDR3 bases are TGTGCCAGCATCCCAGGGACAGGGGGCCGGAACACTGAAGCTTTCTTT. Its protein product is CASIPGTGGRNTEAFF.

In its sample, this clone was seen once. The chain recombines TRBV7-2 with TRBJ1-2; TRBD1 matches 7 bases. The CDR3 has 15 amino acids. The V gene's germline CDR1 is SGHTA and CDR2 FQGNSA. Unmatched junction bases numbered 10, after V lost 5 bases and J lost 4 bases. The DNA for the CDR3 is TGTGCCAGCAGCCTAGGAGCAGGGGGAGGCTATGGCTACACCTTC. This gives the protein CASSLGAGGGYGYTF.

This clone was picked up many times. The chain recombines TRBV11-1 with TRBJ2-3, with TRBD2 matching over 9 bases. The CDR3 has 16 amino acids. Germline CDR1 reads SGHAT; CDR2 reads FQDESV (reference sequence). J lost 4 bases, V lost 1 base, and 6 bases had no gene match. In DNA, the CDR3 is TGTGCCAGCAGCTTAGTTCTAGCGGGAAGCCCAGATACGCAGTATTTT. Translation: CASSLVLAGSPDTQYF.

This clone was recorded at least ten times. V and J are TRBV18 and TRBJ2-3, with D perhaps given as TRBD1 or TRBD2 (5 bases each). V lost 5 bases to trimming and J lost 2 bases, with 23 bases between them. Per the germline V gene, CDR1 is KGHSH and CDR2 is LQKENI. The CDR3 has 18 residues. The CDR3 DNA reads as TGTGCCAGCTCATCCAATACCGGGACGGGAAGACTCACAGATACGCAGTATTTT. Encoded protein: CASSSNTGTGRLTDTQYF.

This clone was seen more than once but under ten times. The rearrangement joins TRBV7-9 to TRBJ2-3, with D possibly being TRBD1 (5 bases). Trimming stripped 2 bases from V and 4 bases from J, with 10 bases between. The CDR3 has 14 amino acids. Germline assignment: CDR1 SEHNR and CDR2 FQNEAQ (reference sequence). As DNA, the CDR3 is TGTGCCAGCAGCTTAAGGGGCAGCCCAGATACGCAGTATTTT. This codes for CASSLRGSPDTQYF. Variable domain in full (rest from reference TRBV7-9 and TRBJ2-3): DTGVSQNPRHKITKRGQNVTFRCDPISEHNRLYWYRQTLGQGPEFLTYFQNEAQLEKSRLLSDRFSAERPKGSFSTLEIQRTEQGDSAMYLCASSLRGSPDTQYFGPGTRLTVL.

The V call is TRBV7-3, the J call TRBJ2-1, with D tentatively TRBD2 (6 bases). V shed 2 bases and J shed 9 bases, with 17 bases lying between them. This CDR3 has 15 residues. Germline V gene sequence: CDR1 SGHTA, CDR2 FQGTGA. The CDR3 protein is CASSLYSSVRGEQFF. In nucleotides, the CDR3 is TGTGCCAGCAGCTTATATTCTAGCGTGAGAGGTGAGCAGTTCTTC.

The chain combines TRBV6-1 with TRBJ2-7, with 9 bases fitting TRBD2. CDR3 length: 16 residues. V was pared by 5 bases and J by 2 bases, with 10 bases of the junction left unmatched. CDR1 and CDR2 (germline): MNHNS, SASEGT. The CDR3, as DNA: TGTGCCAGCAGTCCTCTAATAGCGGGAGTTCCCTACGAGCAGTACTTC. This codes for CASSPLIAGVPYEQYF.

This clone was observed at least ten times. A read error may explain this, as a much larger clone is one base away. The rearrangement uses TRBV4-2 and TRBJ1-5; D gene ambiguous. From germline, CDR1 is LGHNA and CDR2 YNFKEQ. The CDR3 runs to 12 residues. The chain's CDR3 is CASSQDDQPRHF. For the CDR3, the DNA is TGTGCCAGCAGCCAAGATGACCAGCCCCGGCATTTT.

On this clone: Here the CDR3 omits its conserved ending phenylalanine or tryptophan, so a read error is the likely source. This specimen includes other DNA sequences encoding the same CDR3. The chain carries TRBV6-1 and TRBJ2-7, with D maybe TRBD1 (6 bases). The CDR3 sequence is 13 residues long. Germline assignment: CDR1 MNHNS and CDR2 SASEGT. CDR3 nucleotide sequence: TGCGCCAGCAGTCCCCTGACAGGCAACGAGCAGTACTCC. Translation: CASSPLTGNEQYS.

This chain joins TRBV7-3 and TRBJ2-1; tentatively, D is TRBD2 (6 bases). The CDR3 length is 13 residues. Germline V gene sequence: CDR1 SGHTA, CDR2 FQGTGA. V lost 2 bases to trimming and J lost 6 bases, with 8 bases between them. For the CDR3, the DNA is TGTGCCAGCAGCTTAGGGACTTTCAATGAGCAGTTCTTC. This gives the protein CASSLGTFNEQFF.